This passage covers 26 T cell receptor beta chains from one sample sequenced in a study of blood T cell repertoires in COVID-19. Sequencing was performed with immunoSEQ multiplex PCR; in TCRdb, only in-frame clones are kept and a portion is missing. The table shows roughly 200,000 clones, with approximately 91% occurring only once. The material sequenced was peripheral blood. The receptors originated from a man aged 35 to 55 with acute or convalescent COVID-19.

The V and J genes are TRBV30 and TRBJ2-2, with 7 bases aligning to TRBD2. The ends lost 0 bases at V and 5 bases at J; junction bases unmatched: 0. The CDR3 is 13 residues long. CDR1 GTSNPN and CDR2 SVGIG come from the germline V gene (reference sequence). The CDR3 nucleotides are TGTGCCTGGAGTGTCGGGGGGACCGGGGAGCTGTTTTTT. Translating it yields CAWSVGGTGELFF.

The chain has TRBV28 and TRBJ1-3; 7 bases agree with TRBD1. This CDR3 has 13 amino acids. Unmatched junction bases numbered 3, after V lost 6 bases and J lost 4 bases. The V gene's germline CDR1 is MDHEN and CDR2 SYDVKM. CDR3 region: CASRTGAGNTIYF. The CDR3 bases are TGTGCCAGCAGAACAGGGGCGGGAAACACCATATATTTT.

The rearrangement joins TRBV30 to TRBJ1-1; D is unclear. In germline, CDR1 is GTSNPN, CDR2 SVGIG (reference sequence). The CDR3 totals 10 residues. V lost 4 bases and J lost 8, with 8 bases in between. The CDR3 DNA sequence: TGTGCCTGGACAGTCGTAGAAGCTTTCTTT. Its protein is CAWTVVEAFF.

The DNA for the CDR3 is TGTGCCAGTAGTATCTTAGGACAGGAAAAACTGTTTTTT. Translating gives CASSILGQEKLFF. The rearrangement joins TRBV19 to TRBJ1-4; tentative D call: TRBD1 (6 bases). The CDR3 covers 13 residues. CDR1 is LNHDA, CDR2 SQIVND, per germline (reference sequence). Trimming left V 3 bases short and J 8 bases short, with 10 bases between.

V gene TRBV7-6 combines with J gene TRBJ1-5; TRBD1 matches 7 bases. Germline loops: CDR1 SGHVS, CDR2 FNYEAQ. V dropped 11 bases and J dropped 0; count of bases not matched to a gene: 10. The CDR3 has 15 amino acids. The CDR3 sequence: CAVSQGTYSNQPQHF. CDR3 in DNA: TGTGCCGTCTCACAGGGGACTTATAGCAATCAGCCCCAGCATTTT.

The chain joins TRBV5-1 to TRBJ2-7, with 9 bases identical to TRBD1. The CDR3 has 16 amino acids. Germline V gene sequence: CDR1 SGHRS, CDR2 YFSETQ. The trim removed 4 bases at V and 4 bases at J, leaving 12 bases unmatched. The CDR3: CASSPAPRDRVYEQYF. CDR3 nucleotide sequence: TGCGCCAGCAGCCCAGCACCCCGGGACAGGGTGTACGAGCAGTACTTC.

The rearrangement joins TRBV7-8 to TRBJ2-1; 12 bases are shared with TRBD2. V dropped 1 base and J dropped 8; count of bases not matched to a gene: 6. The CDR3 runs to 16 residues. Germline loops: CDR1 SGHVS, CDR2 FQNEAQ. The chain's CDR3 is CASSLGLAGGYDEQFF. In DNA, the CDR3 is TGTGCCAGCAGCTTAGGGCTAGCGGGGGGGTACGATGAGCAGTTCTTC.

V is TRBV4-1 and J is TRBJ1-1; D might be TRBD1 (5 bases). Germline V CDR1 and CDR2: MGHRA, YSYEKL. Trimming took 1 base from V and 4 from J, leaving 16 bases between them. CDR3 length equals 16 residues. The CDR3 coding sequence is TGCGCCAGCAGCCAAGCCTTAAGGGGCCCCCCCACTGAAGCTTTCTTT. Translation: CASSQALRGPPTEAFF.

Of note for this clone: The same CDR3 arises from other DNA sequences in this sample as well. CDR3: CASGQTGLNTEAFF. The CDR3 DNA reads as TGCGCCAGCGGTCAGACAGGGTTGAACACTGAAGCTTTCTTT. The chain carries TRBV5-1 and TRBJ1-1, with 7 bases aligning to TRBD1. Trimming at V came to 7 bases and at J to 0 bases, leaving 6 bases not matched to a gene. Germline-derived CDR1 and CDR2 are SGHRS and YFSETQ. The CDR3 runs 14 residues.

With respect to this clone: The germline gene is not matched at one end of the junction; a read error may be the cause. CDR3 loop: CASRLGRGNTEAFF. CDR3 bases: TGCGCCAGCAGGTTGGGGAGGGGTAACACTGAAGCTTTCTTT. The rearrangement uses TRBV5-1 and TRBJ1-1; the D gene is possibly TRBD1 (5 bases). The CDR3 covers 14 residues. Germline assignment: CDR1 SGHRS and CDR2 YFSETQ.

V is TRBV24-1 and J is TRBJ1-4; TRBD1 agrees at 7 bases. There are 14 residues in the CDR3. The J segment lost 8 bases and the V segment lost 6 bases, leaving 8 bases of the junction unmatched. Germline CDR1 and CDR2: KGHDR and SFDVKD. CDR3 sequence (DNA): TGTGCCACCAGTCAGGTAAGGGGGCGCGAAAAACTGTTTTTT. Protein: CATSQVRGREKLFF.

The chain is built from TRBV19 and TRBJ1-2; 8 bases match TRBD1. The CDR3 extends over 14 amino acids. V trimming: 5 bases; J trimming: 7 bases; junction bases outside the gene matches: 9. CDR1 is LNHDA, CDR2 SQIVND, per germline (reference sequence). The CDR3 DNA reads TGTGCCAGTAGTGTGACAGGGGACGGAAGTGGCTACACCTTC. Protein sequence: CASSVTGDGSGYTF.

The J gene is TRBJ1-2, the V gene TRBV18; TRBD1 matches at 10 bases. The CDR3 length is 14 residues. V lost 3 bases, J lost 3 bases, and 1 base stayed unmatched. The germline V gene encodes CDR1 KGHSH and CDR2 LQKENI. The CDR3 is CASSPGQGYYGYTF. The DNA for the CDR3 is TGTGCCAGCTCACCGGGACAGGGGTACTATGGCTACACCTTC.

CDR3 in DNA: TGTGCCAGCAGTTACAATACTCCCCGCTGGGACAGGGCTAACTATGGCTACACCTTC. Protein product: CASSYNTPRWDRANYGYTF. The chain carries TRBV5-6 and TRBJ1-2, with 9 nucleotides matching TRBD1. CDR1 SGHDT and CDR2 YYEEEE come from the germline V gene. The CDR3 consists of 19 residues. V trimming: 5 bases; J trimming: 0 bases; junction bases outside the gene matches: 17.

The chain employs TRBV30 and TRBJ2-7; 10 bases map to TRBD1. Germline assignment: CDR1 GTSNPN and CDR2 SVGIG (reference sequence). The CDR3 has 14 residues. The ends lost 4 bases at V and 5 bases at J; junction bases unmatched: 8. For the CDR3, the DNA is TGTGCCTGGACCTGGGGACAGGGGCCGAACGAGCAGTACTTC. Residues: CAWTWGQGPNEQYF.

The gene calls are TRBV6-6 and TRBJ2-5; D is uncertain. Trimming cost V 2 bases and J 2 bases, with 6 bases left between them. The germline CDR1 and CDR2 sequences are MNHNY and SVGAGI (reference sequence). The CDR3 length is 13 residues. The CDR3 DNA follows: TGTGCCAGCAGTTACACCAGGCAAGAGACCCAGTACTTC. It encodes CASSYTRQETQYF.

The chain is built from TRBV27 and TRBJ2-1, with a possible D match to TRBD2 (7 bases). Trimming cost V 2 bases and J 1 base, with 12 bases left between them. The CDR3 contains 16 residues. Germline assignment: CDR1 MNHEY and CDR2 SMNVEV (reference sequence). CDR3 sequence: CASSLRGRGSYNEQFF. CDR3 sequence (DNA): TGTGCCAGCAGTTTACGGGGGCGGGGGTCCTACAATGAGCAGTTCTTC.

CDR3 region: CASSLVDRVLDQPQHF. The CDR3 nucleotides are TGTGCCAGCAGTTTAGTGGACAGGGTCTTAGATCAGCCCCAGCATTTT. The chain combines TRBV28 with TRBJ1-5, with TRBD1 identical over 8 bases. Looked up from germline, CDR1 is MDHEN and CDR2 is SYDVKM. The V segment lost 2 bases and the J segment 5 bases; nucleotides outside the gene matches: 8. The CDR3 covers 16 residues. Combining the CDR3 with reference TRBV28 and TRBJ1-5 gives the whole variable domain DVKVTQSSRYLVKRTGEKVFLECVQDMDHENMFWYRQDPGLGLRLIYFSYDVKMKEKGDIPEGYSVSREKKERFSLILESASTNQTSMYLCASSLVDRVLDQPQHFGDGTRLSIL.

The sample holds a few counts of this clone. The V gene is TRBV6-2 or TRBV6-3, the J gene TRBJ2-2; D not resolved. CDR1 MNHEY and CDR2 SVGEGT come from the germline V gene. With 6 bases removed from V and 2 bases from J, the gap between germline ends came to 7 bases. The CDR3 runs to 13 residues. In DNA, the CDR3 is TGTGCCAGCAGCTATCTTAACACCGGGGAGCTGTTTTTT. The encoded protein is CASSYLNTGELFF.

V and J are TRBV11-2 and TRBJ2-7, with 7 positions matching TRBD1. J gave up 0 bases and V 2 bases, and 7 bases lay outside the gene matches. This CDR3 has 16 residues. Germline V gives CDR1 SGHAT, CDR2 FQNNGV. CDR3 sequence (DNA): TGTGCCAGCAGCTTAAAGGTCGGACAGGACTCCTACGAGCAGTACTTC. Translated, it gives CASSLKVGQDSYEQYF.

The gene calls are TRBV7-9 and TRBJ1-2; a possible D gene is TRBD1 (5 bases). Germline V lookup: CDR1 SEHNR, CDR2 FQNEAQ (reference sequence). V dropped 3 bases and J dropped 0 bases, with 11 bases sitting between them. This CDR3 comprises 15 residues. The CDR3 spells CASSFTGSPNYGYTF. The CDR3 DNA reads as TGTGCCAGCAGCTTTACAGGAAGCCCTAACTATGGCTACACCTTC.

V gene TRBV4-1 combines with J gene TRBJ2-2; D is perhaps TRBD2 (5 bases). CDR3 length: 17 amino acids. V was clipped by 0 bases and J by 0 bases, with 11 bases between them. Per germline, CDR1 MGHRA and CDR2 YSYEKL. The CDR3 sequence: CASSQERRTTNTGELFF. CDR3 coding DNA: TGCGCCAGCAGCCAAGAGAGGAGGACCACGAACACCGGGGAGCTGTTTTTT.

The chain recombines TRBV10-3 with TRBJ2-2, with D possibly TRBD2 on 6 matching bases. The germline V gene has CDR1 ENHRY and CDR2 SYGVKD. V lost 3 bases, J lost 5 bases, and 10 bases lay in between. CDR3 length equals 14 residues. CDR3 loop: CAISDPAGTGELFF. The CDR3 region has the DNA TGTGCCATCAGTGACCCGGCGGGGACCGGGGAGCTGTTTTTT.

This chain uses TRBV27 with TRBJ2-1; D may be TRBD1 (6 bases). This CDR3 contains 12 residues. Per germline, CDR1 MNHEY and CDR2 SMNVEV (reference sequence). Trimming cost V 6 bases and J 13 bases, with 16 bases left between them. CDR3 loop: CASRYRVGEQFF. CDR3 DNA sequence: TGTGCCAGCAGGTACAGGGTGGGCGAACAGTTCTTC.

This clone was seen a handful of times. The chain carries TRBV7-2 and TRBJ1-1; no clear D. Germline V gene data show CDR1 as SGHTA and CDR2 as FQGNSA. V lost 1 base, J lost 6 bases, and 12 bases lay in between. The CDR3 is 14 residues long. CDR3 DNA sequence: TGTGCCAGCAGCTTAGAATGGTCAGGTTCTGAAGCTTTCTTT. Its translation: CASSLEWSGSEAFF.

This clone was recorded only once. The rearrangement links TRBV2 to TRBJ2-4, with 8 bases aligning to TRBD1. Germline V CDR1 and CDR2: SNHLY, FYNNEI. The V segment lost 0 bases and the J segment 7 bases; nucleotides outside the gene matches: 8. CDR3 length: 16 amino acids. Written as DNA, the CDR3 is TGTGCCAGCAGTGAAGCACGGACAGGGTTTGTGAACATTCAGTACTTC. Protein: CASSEARTGFVNIQYF.